The 29 T cell receptor beta chains reported below all come from one sample, sequenced in a study of human T cells and chemical hapten exposure. The time point is: pre-sensitization, week 0. Treatment here: therapeutic diphenylcyclopropenone sensitization with weekly scalp DPC. MiXCR, run by TCRdb on the RACE reads, gives a single entry per CDR3 protein. This sample has 35,000 to 45,000 distinct CDR3 sequences, with 12% found just once. This sample comprised whole blood, obtained in connection with sensitization to the hapten diphenylcyclopropenone (DPC). These receptors came from a woman under 40 with alopecia areata. Some clones in this sample may be carry-over from other donors' samples.

This clonotype was seen many times. This rearrangement joins TRBV6-6 to TRBJ2-5, with unresolved D. Germline values: CDR1 MNHNY, CDR2 SVGAGI (reference sequence). The CDR3 runs to 14 residues. V was trimmed by 2 bases and J by 6 bases, leaving 13 bases between them. The CDR3 loop is CASSYGQNRKTQYF. CDR3 nucleotide sequence: TGTGCCAGCAGTTACGGGCAGAATAGAAAGACCCAGTACTTC.

This clonotype was detected a few times. J is TRBJ2-2 and V is TRBV18, with D possibly being TRBD1 (5 bases). The CDR3 is made up of 14 amino acids. Germline assignment: CDR1 KGHSH and CDR2 LQKENI. V was clipped by 4 bases and J by 4 bases, with 10 bases between them. As DNA, the CDR3 is TGTGCCAGCTCACTGGACACAACCACCGGGGAGCTGTTTTTT. It translates to CASSLDTTTGELFF.

Only a few counts were recorded for this clonotype. This chain joins TRBV7-2 and TRBJ2-2; D remains ambiguous. The V end was cut by 5 bases, the J end by 9 bases, with 13 bases between. The germline CDR1 and CDR2 sequences are SGHTA and FQGNSA. The CDR3 covers 13 residues. The CDR3 coding sequence is TGTGCCAGCAGCCGAGGTCCGAGGCGGGAGCTGTTTTTT. It encodes CASSRGPRRELFF.

The table lists this clonotype with a few counts. The chain recombines TRBV29-1 with TRBJ2-5, with D perhaps TRBD1 (5 bases). This CDR3 region has 12 residues. The V and J ends lost 7 bases and 5 bases respectively, with 14 bases between them. The germline V gene encodes CDR1 SQVTM and CDR2 ANQGSEA. The CDR3: CSASSPGETQYF. CDR3 nucleotides: TGCAGCGCCTCGTCTCCAGGGGAGACCCAGTACTTC.

This clonotype was observed a handful of times. The chain employs TRBV6-5 and TRBJ1-2; 9 bases line up with TRBD1. CDR1 and CDR2 (germline): MNHEY, SVGAGI. V lost 5 bases and J lost 5; bases outside the gene matches: 6. CDR3 length equals 14 residues. As DNA, the CDR3 is TGTGCCAGCAGTACAACCGGGACAGGGTATGGCTACACCTTC. Translation gives CASSTTGTGYGYTF.

This clonotype has just a few counts. CDR3 loop: CASQKPSGRAKDTQYF. CDR3 bases: TGTGCCAGCCAAAAGCCTAGCGGGAGGGCAAAAGATACGCAGTATTTT. The chain couples TRBV21-1 to TRBJ2-3; the table names TRBD2, a call not compared with the DNA. TRBV21-1 is termed a pseudogene. This CDR3 has 16 amino acids.

This clonotype has just a few counts. This chain connects TRBV5-5 to TRBJ1-5; 7 bases are a match to TRBD1. In germline, CDR1 is SGHKS, CDR2 YYEKEE (reference sequence). CDR3 length: 14 residues. J was trimmed by 0 bases and V by 5 bases; bases with no gene match: 2. The CDR3 sequence: CASSWTGSNQPQHF. The CDR3, as DNA: TGTGCCAGCAGTTGGACAGGTAGCAATCAGCCCCAGCATTTT.

CDR3 in DNA: TGTGCCAGCAGCTTAAATCCCACTAGCACAGATACGCAGTATTTT. Its protein product is CASSLNPTSTDTQYF. The rearrangement links TRBV7-3 to TRBJ2-3; D call uncertain. Germline-derived CDR1 and CDR2 are SGHTA and FQGTGA. Trimming left V 1 base short and J 0 bases short, with 8 bases between. The CDR3 consists of 15 residues.

Only one count was recorded for this clonotype. The chain recombines TRBV7-9 with TRBJ2-1, with TRBD2 as a possible D gene (5 bases). The CDR3 extends over 14 amino acids. Trimming cost V 0 bases and J 8 bases, with 11 bases left between them. The germline V gene encodes CDR1 SEHNR and CDR2 FQNEAQ (reference sequence). CDR3 protein: CASSLARSSDEQFF. The DNA of the CDR3 is TGTGCCAGCAGCTTAGCTCGGAGTAGCGATGAGCAGTTCTTC.

The chain is built from TRBV7-3 and TRBJ2-3; TRBD2 aligns across 7 bases. The V gene's germline CDR1 is SGHTA and CDR2 FQGTGA. V gave up 3 bases and J gave up 4 bases; unmatched junction bases: 16. This CDR3 spans 18 amino acids. The CDR3 nucleotides are TGTGCCAGCAGCTTGCATCGTCCAGGCGGGAGAGCAGCAGATACGCAGTATTTT. As protein: CASSLHRPGGRAADTQYF.

At least ten counts were recorded for this clonotype. The rearrangement joins TRBV4-2 to TRBJ1-4, with unresolved D. V was pared by 4 bases and J by 4 bases, with 4 bases between. The CDR3 length is 12 residues. CDR1 and CDR2 (germline): LGHNA, YNFKEQ. DNA for the CDR3: TGTGCCAGCAGCCGTGATAATGAAAAACTGTTTTTT. As protein: CASSRDNEKLFF.

The V call is TRBV10-3, the J call TRBJ2-1; D remains ambiguous. The germline V gene encodes CDR1 ENHRY and CDR2 SYGVKD. Trimming stripped 11 bases from V and 0 bases from J, with 8 bases between. This CDR3 contains 12 residues. CDR3 bases: TGTGCCGCAACTGGCTCCTACAATGAGCAGTTCTTC. This translates into CAATGSYNEQFF.

This clonotype appeared many times. The J gene is TRBJ1-6, the V gene TRBV7-8; no firm D call. The germline V gene has CDR1 SGHVS and CDR2 FQNEAQ. The CDR3 loop spans 12 amino acids. The V and J ends lost 6 bases and 10 bases respectively, with 10 bases between them. The CDR3 loop reads CASSFRVSPLHF. The CDR3 nucleotides are TGTGCCAGCAGTTTTAGGGTATCACCCCTCCACTTT.

A remark on this clonotype: Just one base apart from a much larger clone, this may be a read error. J is TRBJ1-6 and V is TRBV20-1; 10 bases align to TRBD1. This CDR3 is 15 amino acids long. CDR1 and CDR2 (germline): DFQATT, SNEGSKA (reference sequence). In DNA form, the CDR3 reads TGCGGTGCTCAAGACAGGGGGCCCTATAATTCACCCCTCCACTTT. This sequence encodes CGAQDRGPYNSPLHF.

The gene calls are TRBV20-1 and TRBJ1-2; 7 bases are a match to TRBD1. The ends lost 2 bases at V and 7 bases at J; junction bases unmatched: 7. The germline V gene encodes CDR1 DFQATT and CDR2 SNEGSKA (reference sequence). The CDR3 has 13 residues. This CDR3 reads CSARLLQGFGYTF. In DNA, the CDR3 is TGCAGTGCTAGATTATTACAGGGGTTTGGCTACACCTTC.

The chain employs TRBV11-2 and TRBJ2-5; 12 nucleotides line up with TRBD2. V dropped 2 bases and J dropped 3; count of bases not matched to a gene: 1. Germline-derived CDR1 and CDR2 are SGHAT and FQNNGV. CDR3 length: 15 residues. The CDR3 sequence is CASSLLAGGKETQYF. Written as DNA, the CDR3 is TGTGCCAGCAGCTTACTAGCGGGAGGGAAAGAGACCCAGTACTTC.

The DNA of the CDR3 is TGTGCCAGCAGTTCCCGAGGACTTCCCCAGCATTTT. This sequence encodes CASSSRGLPQHF. The chain recombines TRBV28 with TRBJ1-5; D not certain. From germline, CDR1 is MDHEN and CDR2 SYDVKM. The CDR3 is 12 amino acids. With 4 bases removed from V and 10 bases from J, the gap between germline ends came to 11 bases. Full variable domain (remainder filled in from reference TRBV28 and TRBJ1-5): DVKVTQSSRYLVKRTGEKVFLECVQDMDHENMFWYRQDPGLGLRLIYFSYDVKMKEKGDIPEGYSVSREKKERFSLILESASTNQTSMYLCASSSRGLPQHFGDGTRLSIL.

This clonotype was observed a few times. The genes are TRBV29-1 and TRBJ2-3, with D unresolved. CDR3 length: 15 amino acids. Trimming took 1 base from V and 1 from J, leaving 12 bases between them. The germline gives CDR1 SQVTM, CDR2 ANQGSEA. The DNA for the CDR3 is TGCAGCGTTGAAGGTGCTCTGTCTGGCACAGATACGCAGTATTTT. Protein: CSVEGALSGTDTQYF.

A few counts support this clonotype. The V call is TRBV20-1, the J call TRBJ2-3, with 8 bases matching TRBD2. V lost 2 bases to trimming and J lost 1 base; unmatched junction nucleotides: 8. Germline V gene sequence: CDR1 DFQATT, CDR2 SNEGSKA (reference sequence). CDR3 size: 16 residues. The CDR3 loop reads CSARNPGLGGTDTQYF. CDR3 DNA sequence: TGCAGTGCTAGAAACCCGGGACTAGGGGGCACAGATACGCAGTATTTT.

This clonotype was seen more than once but under ten times. This chain joins TRBV28 and TRBJ2-7; D gene unclear. The CDR3 covers 15 residues. CDR1 is MDHEN, CDR2 SYDVKM, per germline. V was cut by 9 bases and J by 0 bases, with 18 bases left in between. CDR3 DNA: TGTGCCAGTACCCCCCACAGCGCGAACTCCTACGAGCAGTACTTC. Protein product: CASTPHSANSYEQYF.

This clonotype is categorized as medium-sized. V gene TRBV29-1 combines with J gene TRBJ2-1; 11 bases are shared with TRBD2. Germline trimming cut 7 bases from V and 5 bases from J; bases unmatched to any gene: 7. Germline V gene lookup returns CDR1 SQVTM and CDR2 ANQGSEA. This CDR3 has 14 amino acids. CDR3 coding DNA: TGCAGCGCCGTACTAGCGGGAGTTGACAATGAGCAGTTCTTC. It specifies CSAVLAGVDNEQFF.

This clonotype was seen a few times. The chain joins TRBV11-1 to TRBJ2-7; D remains unclear. The germline CDR1 and CDR2 sequences are SGHAT and FQDESV (reference sequence). The CDR3 runs 13 residues. V gave up 5 bases and J gave up 6 bases, with 14 bases separating them. The CDR3 loop reads CASSPRNTGEQYF. As DNA, the CDR3 is TGTGCCAGCAGCCCCCGAAACACGGGCGAGCAGTACTTC.

This chain uses TRBV3-1 with TRBJ2-7; D is perhaps TRBD2 (5 bases). The germline gives CDR1 LGHDT, CDR2 YNNKEL (reference sequence). The CDR3 is made up of 12 amino acids. The V end was cut by 4 bases, the J end by 4 bases, with 8 bases between. The CDR3: CASSRTRYEQYF. The CDR3 nucleotides are TGTGCCAGCAGCCGGACTCGTTACGAGCAGTACTTC.

The chain combines TRBV5-1 with TRBJ2-2, with D unclear. The CDR3 runs to 18 residues. Trimming removed 6 bases from V and 4 bases from J, with 25 bases in between. The germline gives CDR1 SGHRS, CDR2 YFSETQ. As DNA, the CDR3 is TGCGCCAGCACCCAACGACGGGCCGAGCCGCGAAGCACCGGGGAGCTGTTTTTT. Residues: CASTQRRAEPRSTGELFF.

This clonotype was observed a few times. This chain uses TRBV6-2 or TRBV6-3 with TRBJ2-7; D might be TRBD2 (5 bases). This CDR3 is built from 17 residues. Deletions cut 2 bases from V and 6 bases from J, with 23 bases between. Germline lookup yields CDR1 MNHEY and CDR2 SVGEGT. The CDR3 coding sequence is TGTGCCAGCAGTTACAATACTGGACTCCCCTCGGCGGGCGAGCAGTACTTC. Translation gives CASSYNTGLPSAGEQYF.

This clonotype has ten or more counts. The chain uses TRBV7-2 and TRBJ2-1; a weak D match, TRBD2 (6 bases). V shed 2 bases and J shed 0 bases, with 20 bases lying between them. Germline assignment: CDR1 SGHTA and CDR2 FQGNSA. This CDR3 comprises 19 residues. DNA of the CDR3: TGTGCCAGCAGCTTACAAGGACTAACTTCATACGACTCCTACAATGAGCAGTTCTTC. Residues: CASSLQGLTSYDSYNEQFF. Full variable domain (rest looked up from reference TRBV7-2 and TRBJ2-1): GAGVSQSPSNKVTEKGKDVELRCDPISGHTALYWYRQSLGQGLEFLIYFQGNSAPDKSGLPSDRFSAERTGGSVSTLTIQRTQQEDSAVYLCASSLQGLTSYDSYNEQFFGPGTRLTVL.

This clonotype was seen ten or more times. V gene TRBV20-1 combines with J gene TRBJ1-5, with D unresolved. Trimming removed 1 base from V and 8 bases from J, with 15 bases in between. This CDR3 comprises 14 residues. Germline CDR1 reads DFQATT; CDR2 reads SNEGSKA (reference sequence). CDR3 protein: CSARGGSRLEPQHF. The CDR3 DNA sequence: TGCAGTGCTAGAGGAGGGTCCAGACTAGAGCCCCAGCATTTT.

This clonotype was seen ten or more times. CDR3 DNA sequence: TGCGCCAGCAGCCCAAGAAACGGTGAAAAACTGTTTTTT. Its protein is CASSPRNGEKLFF. The rearrangement uses TRBV4-3 and TRBJ1-4; D uncertain. V was pared by 4 bases and J by 7 bases, with 10 bases between. Looked up from germline, CDR1 is LGHNA and CDR2 is YSLEER. CDR3 length equals 13 residues.

V gene TRBV7-3 combines with J gene TRBJ2-6; D unclear. Germline V gene data show CDR1 as SGHTA and CDR2 as FQGTGA. Deletions cut 2 bases from V and 7 bases from J, with 3 bases between. This CDR3 is built from 12 residues. Here the CDR3 reads CASSLGANVLTF. CDR3 nucleotides: TGTGCCAGCAGCTTAGGCGCCAACGTCCTGACTTTC.